This TCR beta chain is drawn from a study of cytomegalovirus exposure and HLA in healthy donors. Study conclusions and caveats: Presence/absence analyses rested on an assumption that sequencing depth was roughly uniform across donors.

Both 60 Vbeta primers and 13 Jbeta primers went into the PCR. Using immunoSEQ multiplex PCR, the repertoire was profiled, and TCRdb retains in-frame clones only, with some absent. The table includes about 190,000 clones, 80% detected once. In regard to this clone: The antigen remains unidentified.

Unmatched junction bases numbered 8, after V lost 0 bases and J lost 2 bases. CDR3 length: 18 amino acids. Germline CDR1 and CDR2: MRHNA and SNTAGT. The sequence came from a boy younger than 18 in good health and CMV-seronegative. V usage is TRBV6-4 and J usage is TRBJ2-1; 9 positions match TRBD2. What was sequenced was PBMCs. Here the CDR3 reads CASSDSRAGGPPYNEQFF. CDR3 sequence (DNA): TGTGCCAGCAGTGACTCTAGAGCGGGGGGCCCGCCCTACAATGAGCAGTTCTTC.